Sequencing of this T cell receptor beta chain was carried out in a study of blood T cell repertoires in COVID-19. Study at large: Samples of COVID-19 (acute and convalescent) were obtained from the United States, Italy and Spain. T cells, B-cell-depleted T cells, or PBMCs supplied cDNA or gDNA.

Germline V lookup: CDR1 SNHLY, CDR2 FYNNEI. The CDR3 sequence is 15 residues long. V shed 6 bases and J 3 bases; nucleotides not matched to a gene: 8. Original processing methods: The authors estimated nucleated cell counts from reference gene primer amplification. Measured with immunoSEQ multiplex PCR; TCRdb has only the in-frame clones, and not every one. The V and J calls and clone size come from that table; D and trimming were worked out from the DNA. This table has about 330,000 clones, over 70% appearing once. Sequences were obtained from peripheral blood. This receptor was obtained from a woman in her forties or fifties with acute or convalescent COVID-19. The chain is built from TRBV2 and TRBJ1-5; 7 bases fit TRBD1. Here the CDR3 DNA reads TGTGCCAGCAGCGGAGGGACAGTCGCCAATCAGCCCCAGCATTTT. This encodes CASSGGTVANQPQHF.